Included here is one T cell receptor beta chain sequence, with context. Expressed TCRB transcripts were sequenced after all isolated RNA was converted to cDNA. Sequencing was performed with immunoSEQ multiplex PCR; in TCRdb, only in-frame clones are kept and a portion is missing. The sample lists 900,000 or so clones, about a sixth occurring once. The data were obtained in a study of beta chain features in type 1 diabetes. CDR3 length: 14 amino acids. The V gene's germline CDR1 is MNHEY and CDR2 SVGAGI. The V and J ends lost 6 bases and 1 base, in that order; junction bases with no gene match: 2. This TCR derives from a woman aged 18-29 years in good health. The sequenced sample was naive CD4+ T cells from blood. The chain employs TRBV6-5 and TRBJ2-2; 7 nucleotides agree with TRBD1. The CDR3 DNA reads TGTGCCAGCAGACGGACAGGGAACACCGGGGAGCTGTTTTTT. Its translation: CASRRTGNTGELFF.